This T cell receptor (beta chain) was observed in a study of shared clonotypes between healthy human individuals. Naive CD8 cells, CD45RO-negative and positively selected for CCR7, excluded terminally differentiated effector memory CD45RA+ cells. Trimming removed 6 bases from V and 4 bases from J; junction bases left unmatched: 9. CDR1 and CDR2 from the germline V gene are MDHEN and SYDVKM. This CDR3 is 15 amino acids long. Using immunoSEQ multiplex PCR, the repertoire was profiled, and TCRdb retains in-frame clones only, with some absent. Here the sample spans about 2.1 million clones, just over 90% being singletons.

This chain links TRBV28 with TRBJ2-7; 10 positions match TRBD1. The source is a man aged 18 to 30 in good health. Some clones in this sample may be carry-over from other donors' samples. Sequencing used naive CD8+ T cells from PBMCs. CDR3 in amino acids: CASSQPGQGPYEQYF. The CDR3 DNA is TGTGCCAGCAGCCAACCGGGACAGGGGCCTTACGAGCAGTACTTC.